The following is a TCR beta chain sequence with its context. Its target is not known. These data are taken from a study of cytomegalovirus exposure and HLA in healthy donors. Study-wide context: Samples from HLA-typed donors yielded approximately 80 million unique TCRs in an early data release.

The PCR used 60 Vbeta and 13 Jbeta primers. Sequenced by immunoSEQ multiplex PCR; TCRdb stores in-frame clones only, minus some. The sample yields about 140,000 clones, roughly 72% seen once. Germline lookup yields CDR1 MNHEY and CDR2 SMNVEV (reference sequence). Trimming removed 5 bases from V and 4 bases from J; junction bases left unmatched: 14. This CDR3 is built from 17 residues. Overall study results and limits: By a later analysis, the bulk of CMV-associated TCR beta chains appeared HLA-restricted. Several V segments, TRBV6-2 and TRBV6-3 among them, could not be told apart and were dropped. Cytomegalovirus association was assigned to 150 to 200 TCR beta chains.

This clonotype was obtained from a man in his forties in good health and CMV-seronegative. Sequencing was carried out using PBMCs. V usage is TRBV27 and J usage is TRBJ2-5; 9 bases map to TRBD1. The CDR3 sequence is CASSPSRDRVGGETQYF. The CDR3, as DNA: TGTGCCAGCAGTCCGTCCCGGGACAGGGTTGGGGGAGAGACCCAGTACTTC.